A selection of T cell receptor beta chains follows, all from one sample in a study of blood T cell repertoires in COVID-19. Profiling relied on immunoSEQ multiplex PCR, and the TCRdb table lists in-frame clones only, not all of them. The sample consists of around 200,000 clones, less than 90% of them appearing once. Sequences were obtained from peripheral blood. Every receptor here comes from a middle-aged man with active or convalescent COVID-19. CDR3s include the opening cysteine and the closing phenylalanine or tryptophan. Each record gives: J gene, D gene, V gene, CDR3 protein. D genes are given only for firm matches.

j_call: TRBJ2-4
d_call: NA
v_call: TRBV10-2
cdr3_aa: CASSPTIQGKNIQYF

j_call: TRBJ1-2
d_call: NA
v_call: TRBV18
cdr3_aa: CASSPKVRDGYTF

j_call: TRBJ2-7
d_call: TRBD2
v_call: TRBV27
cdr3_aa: CASSRSGRASYEQYF

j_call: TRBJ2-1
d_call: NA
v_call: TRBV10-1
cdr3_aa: CASSGSGPYNEQFF

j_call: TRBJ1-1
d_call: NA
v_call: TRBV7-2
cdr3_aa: CASSRLAYAAFF

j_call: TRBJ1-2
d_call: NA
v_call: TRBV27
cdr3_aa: CASSSPSLRAAYTF

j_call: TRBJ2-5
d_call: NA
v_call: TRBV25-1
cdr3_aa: CASSEWGAETQYF

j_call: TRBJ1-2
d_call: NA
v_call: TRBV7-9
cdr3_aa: CASSFQAGVGYGYTF

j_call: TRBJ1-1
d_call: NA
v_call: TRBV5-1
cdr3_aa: CASSPTANTEAFF

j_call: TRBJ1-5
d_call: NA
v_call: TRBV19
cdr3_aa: CASSKWEFYSNQPQHF

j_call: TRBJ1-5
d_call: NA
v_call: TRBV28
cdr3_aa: CASSSGQYSNQPQHF

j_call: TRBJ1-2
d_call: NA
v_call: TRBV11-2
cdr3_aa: CASSPPPWRGNSGYTF

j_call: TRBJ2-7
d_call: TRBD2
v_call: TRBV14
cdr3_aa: CASSQRSGTSQTYEQYF

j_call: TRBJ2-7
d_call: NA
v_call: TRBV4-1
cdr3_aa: CASSQFPVQGRSYEQYF

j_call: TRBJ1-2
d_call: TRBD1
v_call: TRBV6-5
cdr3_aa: CASSYTRQGLYGYTF

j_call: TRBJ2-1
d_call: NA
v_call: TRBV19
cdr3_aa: CASSLDSIYGGNEQFF

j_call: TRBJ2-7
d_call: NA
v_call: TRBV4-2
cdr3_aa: CASSQSSSRSYEQYF

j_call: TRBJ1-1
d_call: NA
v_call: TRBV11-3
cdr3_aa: CASSLVSDSEAFF

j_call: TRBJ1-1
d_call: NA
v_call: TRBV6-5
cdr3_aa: CASSYSGGRNTEAFF

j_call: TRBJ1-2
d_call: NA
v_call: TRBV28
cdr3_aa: CASSFHSSGTPNYGYTF

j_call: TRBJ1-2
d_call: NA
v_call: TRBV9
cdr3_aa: CASSPGGLANYGYTF

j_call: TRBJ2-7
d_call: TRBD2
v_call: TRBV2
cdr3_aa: CASSEGLAGSTYEQYF

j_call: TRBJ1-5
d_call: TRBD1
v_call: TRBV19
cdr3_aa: CASTPGTVTQPQHF

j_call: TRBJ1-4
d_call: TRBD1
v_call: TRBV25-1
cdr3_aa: CASSEGTGATNEKLFF

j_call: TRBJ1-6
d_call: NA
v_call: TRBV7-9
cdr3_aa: CASRPQRESSPLHF

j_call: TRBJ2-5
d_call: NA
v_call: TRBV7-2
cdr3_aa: CASSLRYGGRETQYF

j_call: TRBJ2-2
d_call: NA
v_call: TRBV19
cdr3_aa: CASMGETGELFF

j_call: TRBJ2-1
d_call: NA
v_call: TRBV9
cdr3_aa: CASSVGRGTHNEQFF

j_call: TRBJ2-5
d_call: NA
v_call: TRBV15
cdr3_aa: CATSGAGIQETQYF

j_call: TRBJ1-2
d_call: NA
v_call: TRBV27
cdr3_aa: CATATGPLRGYTF

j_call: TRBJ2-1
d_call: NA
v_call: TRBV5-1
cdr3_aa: CASSPRRIHGQSAYNEQFF

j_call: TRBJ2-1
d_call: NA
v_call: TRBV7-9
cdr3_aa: CASSLAERGNEQFF

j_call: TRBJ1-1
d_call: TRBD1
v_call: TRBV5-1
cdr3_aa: CASSLGTGPMAEAFF

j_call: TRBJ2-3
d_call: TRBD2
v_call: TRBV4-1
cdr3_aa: CASSQDLAGLDTQYF

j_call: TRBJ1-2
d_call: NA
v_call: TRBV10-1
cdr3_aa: CASSESGNYGYTF